This paragraph covers one TCR beta chain sequence. This entry is derived from a study of cytomegalovirus exposure and HLA in healthy donors. PCR involved 60 Vbeta and 13 Jbeta primers. Repertoires were generated with immunoSEQ multiplex PCR, while TCRdb's copy carries only in-frame clones and drops some. The sample records around 140,000 clones, 60% to 85% being singletons. The ends lost 10 bases at V and 1 base at J; junction bases unmatched: 2. The V gene's germline CDR1 is WSHSY and CDR2 SAAADI. The CDR3 loop spans 12 amino acids. V gene TRBV10-2 combines with J gene TRBJ2-7; 9 bases line up with TRBD1. Input material: PBMCs. This receptor was obtained from a man aged 40-50 years in good health and CMV-seronegative. The CDR3 loop is CATGTGSYEQYF. The CDR3 bases are TGCGCCACCGGGACAGGGTCCTACGAGCAGTACTTC.